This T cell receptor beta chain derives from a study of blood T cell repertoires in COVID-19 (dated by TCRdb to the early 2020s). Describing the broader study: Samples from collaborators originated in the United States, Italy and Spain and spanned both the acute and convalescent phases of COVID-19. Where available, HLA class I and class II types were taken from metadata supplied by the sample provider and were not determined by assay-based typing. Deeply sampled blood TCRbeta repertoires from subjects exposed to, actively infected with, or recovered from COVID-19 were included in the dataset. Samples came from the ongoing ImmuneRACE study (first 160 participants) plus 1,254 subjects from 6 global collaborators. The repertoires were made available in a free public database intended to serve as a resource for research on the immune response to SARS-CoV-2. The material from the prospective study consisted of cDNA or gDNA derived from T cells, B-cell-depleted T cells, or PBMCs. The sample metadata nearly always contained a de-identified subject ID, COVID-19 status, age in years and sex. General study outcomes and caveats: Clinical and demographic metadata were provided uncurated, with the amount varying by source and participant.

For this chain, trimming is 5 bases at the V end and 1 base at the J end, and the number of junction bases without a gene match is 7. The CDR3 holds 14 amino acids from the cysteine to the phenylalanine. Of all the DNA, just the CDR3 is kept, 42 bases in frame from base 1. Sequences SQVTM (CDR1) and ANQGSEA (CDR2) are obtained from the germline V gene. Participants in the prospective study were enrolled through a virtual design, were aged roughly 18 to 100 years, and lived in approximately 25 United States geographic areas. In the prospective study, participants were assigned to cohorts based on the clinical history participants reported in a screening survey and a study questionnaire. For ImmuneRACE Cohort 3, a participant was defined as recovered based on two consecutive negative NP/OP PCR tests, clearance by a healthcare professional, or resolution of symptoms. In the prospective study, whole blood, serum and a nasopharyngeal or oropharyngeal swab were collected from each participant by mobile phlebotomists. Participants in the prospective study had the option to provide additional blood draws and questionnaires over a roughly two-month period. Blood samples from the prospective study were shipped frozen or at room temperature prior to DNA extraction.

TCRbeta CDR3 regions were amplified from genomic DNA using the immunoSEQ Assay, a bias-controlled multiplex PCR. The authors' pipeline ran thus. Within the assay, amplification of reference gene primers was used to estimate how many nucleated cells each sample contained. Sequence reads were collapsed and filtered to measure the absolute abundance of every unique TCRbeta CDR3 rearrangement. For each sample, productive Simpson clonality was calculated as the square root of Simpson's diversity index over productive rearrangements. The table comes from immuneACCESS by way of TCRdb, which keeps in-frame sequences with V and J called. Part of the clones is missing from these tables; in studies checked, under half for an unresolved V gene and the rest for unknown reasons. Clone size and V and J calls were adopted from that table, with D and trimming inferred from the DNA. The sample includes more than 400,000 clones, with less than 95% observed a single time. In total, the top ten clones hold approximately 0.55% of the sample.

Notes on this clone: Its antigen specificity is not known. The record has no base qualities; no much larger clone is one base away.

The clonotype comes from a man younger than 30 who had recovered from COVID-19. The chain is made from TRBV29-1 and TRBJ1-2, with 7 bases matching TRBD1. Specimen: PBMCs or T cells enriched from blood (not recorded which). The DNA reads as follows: TGCAGCGTTCCCCGGACAGGATTTAACTATGGCTACACCTTC. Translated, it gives CSVPRTGFNYGYTF.